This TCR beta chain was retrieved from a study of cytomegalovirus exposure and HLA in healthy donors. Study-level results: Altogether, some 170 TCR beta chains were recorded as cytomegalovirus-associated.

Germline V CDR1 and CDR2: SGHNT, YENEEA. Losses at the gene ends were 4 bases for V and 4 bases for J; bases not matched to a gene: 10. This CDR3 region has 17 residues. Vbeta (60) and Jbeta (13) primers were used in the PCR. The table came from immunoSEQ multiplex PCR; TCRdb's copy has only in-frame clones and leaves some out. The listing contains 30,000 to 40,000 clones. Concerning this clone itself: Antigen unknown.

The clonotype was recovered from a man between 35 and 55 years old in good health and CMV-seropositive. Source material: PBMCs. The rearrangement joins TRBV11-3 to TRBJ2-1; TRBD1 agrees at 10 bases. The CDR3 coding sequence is TGTGCCAGCAGCTCTACCCCGGGACAGGGGTCGTACAATGAGCAGTTCTTC. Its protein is CASSSTPGQGSYNEQFF.